This T cell receptor (beta chain) was recorded in a study of T cells in Graves' hyperthyroidism and ophthalmopathy. Turning to the study itself: Any treatment followed the collection of peripheral blood at initial diagnosis.

Amplification targeted TCR beta CDR3 regions from RNA transcripts. TCR CDR3 regions were first amplified by RT-PCR with HTBI primers. Using its own MiXCR run on the multiplex PCR reads, TCRdb lists one record per CDR3 protein. The data contain over 150,000 distinct CDR3 sequences, about 15% of them singletons. Those with hyperthyroidism were 18 to 65 years old, newly diagnosed, and ill for under 2 months. CDR3 length equals 15 residues. Trimming cost V 0 bases and J 2 bases; bases outside gene matches: 5. Germline CDR1 and CDR2: DFQATT and SNEGSKA (reference sequence). This chain joins TRBV20-1 and TRBJ2-7; 9 positions agree with TRBD1. The receptor's source is a woman between 50 and 59 years old with Graves' hyperthyroidism. Sequences were obtained from blood. CDR3 protein: CSARDPGQGTYEQYF. CDR3 nucleotides: TGCAGTGCTAGAGATCCGGGACAGGGAACCTACGAGCAGTACTTC.